This T cell receptor (beta chain) was documented in a study of monozygotic twins with cystic fibrosis. To note about this clone: Its antigen remains unidentified.

Clones were read by immunoSEQ multiplex PCR, and TCRdb kept only the in-frame ones, dropping some. The table shows around 21,000 clones, with about 86% occurring only once. This CDR3 spans 16 amino acids. Trimming took 0 bases from V and 9 from J; bases not matched to a gene: 6. Germline V CDR1 and CDR2: LGHNA, YSLEER. Study-wide points: Co-twins had the most similar V usage for 13 of 16 pairs, J for 8.

The chain carries TRBV4-3 and TRBJ1-6, with TRBD1 matching over 9 bases. The sequence came from a woman aged 25 to 39 with cystic fibrosis. What was sequenced was blood. The CDR3 here is CASSQDLGQGSSPLHF. CDR3 bases: TGCGCCAGCAGCCAAGATCTAGGACAGGGGAGTTCACCCCTCCACTTT.